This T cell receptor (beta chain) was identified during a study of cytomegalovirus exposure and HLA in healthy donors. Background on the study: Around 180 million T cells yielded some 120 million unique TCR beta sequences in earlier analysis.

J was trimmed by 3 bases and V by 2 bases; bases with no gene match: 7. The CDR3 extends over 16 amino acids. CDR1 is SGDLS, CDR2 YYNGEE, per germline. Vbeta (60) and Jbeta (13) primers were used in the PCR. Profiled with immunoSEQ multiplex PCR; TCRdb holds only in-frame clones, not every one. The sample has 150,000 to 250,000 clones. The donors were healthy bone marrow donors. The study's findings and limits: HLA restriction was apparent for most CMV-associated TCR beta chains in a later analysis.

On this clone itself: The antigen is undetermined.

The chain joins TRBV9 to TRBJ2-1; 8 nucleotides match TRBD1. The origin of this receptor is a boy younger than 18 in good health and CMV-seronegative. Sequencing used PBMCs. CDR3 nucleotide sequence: TGTGCCAGCAGCGTCCAAAGACAGGGGTACTACAATGAGCAGTTCTTC. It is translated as CASSVQRQGYYNEQFF.